This TCR beta chain was sequenced in a study of blood T cell repertoires in COVID-19. Study as a whole: Acute-phase and convalescent COVID-19 samples originated in the United States, Italy and Spain. Sources were T cells, B-cell-depleted T cells, or PBMCs; the material itself was cDNA or gDNA.

Under the authors' procedure: Amplifying reference gene primers gave estimates of nucleated cell counts. TCRdb keeps only in-frame clones here, not all; method: immunoSEQ multiplex PCR. V and J calls and clone size are those listed in that table; D and trimming were worked out from the DNA. This table holds about 130,000 clones, roughly 84% found once. V lost 7 bases and J lost 4; bases outside the gene matches: 11. CDR3 size: 15 residues. Germline CDR1 is SGHTA and CDR2 is FQGNSA. This TCR came from a man aged 55 to 70 with acute or convalescent COVID-19. Sequencing used peripheral blood. The V call is TRBV7-2, the J call TRBJ2-3; 7 bases fit TRBD2. This chain's CDR3 is CASTFGGAGADTQYF. The CDR3 nucleotides are TGTGCCAGCACCTTTGGCGGGGCGGGGGCAGATACGCAGTATTTT.